This entry lists 25 T cell receptor beta chains sequenced from one sample in a study of blood T cell repertoires in COVID-19. Assay: immunoSEQ multiplex PCR; the TCRdb copy retains only in-frame clones and omits some. The data contain over 50,000 clones, roughly 87% of them singletons. The sequencing input was peripheral blood. Every receptor here comes from a man aged 50 to 60 with active COVID-19.

This chain joins TRBV11-3 and TRBJ2-2; TRBD1 agrees at 7 bases. This CDR3 spans 15 amino acids. Germline CDR1 is SGHNT and CDR2 is YENEEA. V dropped 5 bases and J dropped 2; count of bases not matched to a gene: 5. The CDR3 loop reads CASSLGTVNTGELFF. DNA of the CDR3: TGTGCCAGCAGCCTCGGGACAGTTAACACCGGGGAGCTGTTTTTT.

This clone was detected only once. The rearrangement uses TRBV18 and TRBJ1-2; D unresolved. Germline values: CDR1 KGHSH, CDR2 LQKENI. The CDR3 extends over 14 amino acids. The V end was cut by 0 bases, the J end by 4 bases, with 9 bases between. The CDR3 spells CASSPPAVPYGYTF. CDR3 nucleotides: TGTGCCAGCTCACCACCGGCGGTTCCCTATGGCTACACCTTC.

The genes are TRBV5-1 and TRBJ2-5; D gene uncertain. V lost 2 bases, J lost 5 bases, and 10 bases lay in between. The CDR3 is 13 amino acids. Germline CDR1 reads SGHRS; CDR2 reads YFSETQ. This CDR3 is CASSLAHGETQYF. The CDR3 coding sequence is TGCGCCAGCAGCTTAGCCCACGGGGAGACCCAGTACTTC.

The rearrangement joins TRBV13 to TRBJ1-5; 7 positions agree with TRBD1. The germline gives CDR1 PRHDT, CDR2 FYEKMQ (reference sequence). J gave up 4 bases and V 2 bases, and 8 bases lay outside the gene matches. The CDR3 loop spans 16 amino acids. CDR3 amino acids: CASSLRVKQGNQPQHF. CDR3 sequence (DNA): TGTGCCAGCAGCTTAAGGGTTAAACAGGGGAATCAGCCCCAGCATTTT.

The V gene is TRBV3-1 (or the pseudogene TRBV3-2), the J gene TRBJ2-2; 8 positions agree with TRBD1. The CDR3 is 17 amino acids. Looked up from germline, CDR1 is LGHDT and CDR2 is YNNKEL (reference sequence). V lost 0 bases, J lost 3 bases, and 6 bases stayed unmatched. CDR3 protein: CASSQEGSGQDTGELFF. For the CDR3, the DNA is TGTGCCAGCAGCCAAGAGGGTTCGGGACAGGACACCGGGGAGCTGTTTTTT.

The chain combines TRBV5-5 with TRBJ2-1, with 9 bases lining up with TRBD2. Germline trimming cut 0 bases from V and 4 bases from J; bases unmatched to any gene: 11. Germline CDR1 reads SGHKS; CDR2 reads YYEKEE (reference sequence). CDR3 length: 18 amino acids. This chain's CDR3 is CASSLGASGAAVYNEQFF. Written as DNA, the CDR3 is TGTGCCAGCAGCTTGGGGGCTAGCGGGGCCGCTGTATACAATGAGCAGTTCTTC.

The CDR3 spells CASTLDGYSGNTIYF. CDR3 bases: TGTGCCAGTACCCTAGACGGATACTCTGGAAACACCATATATTTT. The chain is built from TRBV19 and TRBJ1-3, with D hard to call. CDR3 length equals 15 residues. The V end lost 7 bases, the J end lost 0 bases, and 13 bases lay between the germline ends. Looked up from germline, CDR1 is LNHDA and CDR2 is SQIVND (reference sequence).

The chain carries TRBV10-3 and TRBJ1-4, with D tentatively TRBD1 (5 bases). The germline V gene encodes CDR1 ENHRY and CDR2 SYGVKD. The CDR3 consists of 17 residues. V dropped 0 bases and J dropped 0 bases, with 11 bases sitting between them. The CDR3, as DNA: TGTGCCATCAGTGAGTCGAGTCTAGGGGCAACTAATGAAAAACTGTTTTTT. This gives the protein CAISESSLGATNEKLFF.

The CDR3 DNA is TGTGCCAGCAGTTTAACAGGGGGCGTCAACACTGAAGCTTTCTTT. Its protein product is CASSLTGGVNTEAFF. This chain joins TRBV27 and TRBJ1-1; 9 bases are a match to TRBD1. The germline gives CDR1 MNHEY, CDR2 SMNVEV (reference sequence). The junction had 3 bases not matched to a gene; V was cut back by 2 bases and J by 2 bases. The CDR3 sequence is 15 residues long.

The chain links TRBV14 to TRBJ2-3; the D gene is possibly TRBD2 (5 bases). The V gene's germline CDR1 is SGHDN and CDR2 FVKESK. The V end was cut by 0 bases, the J end by 6 bases, with 13 bases between. The CDR3 extends over 15 amino acids. The CDR3 bases are TGTGCCAGCAGCCAAGATGGCAGGCCGGGGGATACGCAGTATTTT. Translated: CASSQDGRPGDTQYF.

This clone was found once. J is TRBJ1-1 and V is TRBV5-5, with D perhaps TRBD1 (5 bases). The CDR3 has 15 amino acids. Germline V CDR1 and CDR2: SGHKS, YYEKEE (reference sequence). V lost 1 base and J lost 4, with 14 bases in between. CDR3 nucleotide sequence: TGTGCCAGCAGCTTGATAGTCAGGGAGGCCACTGAAGCTTTCTTT. Translation gives CASSLIVREATEAFF.

The rearrangement links TRBV7-8 to TRBJ2-1, with 8 nucleotides matching TRBD1. Germline CDR1 reads SGHVS; CDR2 reads FQNEAQ. The CDR3 is made up of 15 amino acids. Trimming at V came to 7 bases and at J to 4 bases, leaving 9 bases not matched to a gene. The CDR3, as DNA: TGTGCCAGCACCCCGGACAGGGTGAGTTACAATGAGCAGTTCTTC. Encoded protein: CASTPDRVSYNEQFF.

The chain combines TRBV2 with TRBJ1-4; D gene unclear. Trimming shortened V by 8 bases and J by 5 bases, and 15 bases separated the two germline ends. The V gene's germline CDR1 is SNHLY and CDR2 FYNNEI. The CDR3 length is 14 residues. CDR3 protein: CASLLSSVNEKLFF. In DNA form, the CDR3 reads TGTGCCAGCCTTCTCTCCTCAGTAAATGAAAAACTGTTTTTT. The entire variable domain, with the rest obtained from reference TRBV2 and TRBJ1-4, is as follows: EPEVTQTPSHQVTQMGQEVILRCVPISNHLYFYWYRQILGQKVEFLVSFYNNEISEKSEIFDDQFSVERPDGSNFTLKIRSTKLEDSAMYFCASLLSSVNEKLFFGSGTQLSVL.

V and J are TRBV9 and TRBJ1-3, with D perhaps matching TRBD1 (6 bases). Germline V gene data show CDR1 as SGDLS and CDR2 as YYNGEE. The germline V and J ends were trimmed by 1 base and 1 base, with 21 bases remaining between them. The CDR3 is 19 amino acids. This chain's CDR3 is CASSVTPTGFGTSGNTIYF. The CDR3 region has the DNA TGTGCCAGCAGCGTAACTCCGACAGGTTTCGGTACATCTGGAAACACCATATATTTT.

The chain links TRBV7-2 to TRBJ2-3, with a weak D call TRBD1 (7 bases). This CDR3 has 15 amino acids. Germline V lookup: CDR1 SGHTA, CDR2 FQGNSA. Trimming shortened V by 6 bases and J by 6 bases, and 19 bases separated the two germline ends. CDR3 DNA sequence: TGTGCCAGCAGTAAAGGGGGCGGGGTACGGGATACGCAGTATTTT. It specifies CASSKGGGVRDTQYF.

The CDR3 nucleotides are TGTGCCAGCAGTCTCCGGGACAGCTACGAGCAGTACTTC. It yields the protein CASSLRDSYEQYF. The chain links TRBV7-9 to TRBJ2-7, with 7 bases fitting TRBD1. CDR3 length: 13 residues. Trimming took 6 bases from V and 3 from J; bases not matched to a gene: 5. The germline V gene encodes CDR1 SEHNR and CDR2 FQNEAQ (reference sequence).

The V gene is TRBV4-1, the J gene TRBJ2-3; TRBD2 agrees at 10 bases. This CDR3 comprises 19 residues. CDR1 MGHRA and CDR2 YSYEKL come from the germline V gene. V shed 0 bases, J shed 8 bases, and the junction held 17 bases outside the gene matches. The CDR3 nucleotides read TGCGCCAGCAGCCAAGAAGGGAGAGGGAGCGGGGGGGCCTTTGGTACGCAGTATTTT. The encoded protein is CASSQEGRGSGGAFGTQYF.

The DNA of the CDR3 is TGCGCCAGCAGCTTGTCATTCGGGTTAGACGGCTACACCTTC. Amino acids: CASSLSFGLDGYTF. The chain links TRBV5-1 to TRBJ1-2, with no clear D. V was pared by 1 base and J by 8 bases, with 15 bases between. CDR1 SGHRS and CDR2 YFSETQ come from the germline V gene. The CDR3 totals 14 residues.

V is TRBV20-1 and J is TRBJ2-4, with D tentatively TRBD1 (5 bases). Trimming cost V 6 bases and J 8 bases, with 11 bases left between them. Germline lookup yields CDR1 DFQATT and CDR2 SNEGSKA (reference sequence). This CDR3 is 11 amino acids long. The CDR3 DNA is TGCAGTGCCCACGACAGAGACATTCAGTACTTC. It specifies CSAHDRDIQYF.

The rearrangement joins TRBV10-3 to TRBJ1-3; D ambiguous. Germline V gene data show CDR1 as ENHRY and CDR2 as SYGVKD. V dropped 8 bases and J dropped 4 bases, with 12 bases sitting between them. The CDR3 runs 13 residues. In DNA, the CDR3 is TGTGCCATCTCCCCCGAGAGGGGAAACACCATATATTTT. It codes for CAISPERGNTIYF.

The V and J genes are TRBV2 and TRBJ1-2; tentatively, D is TRBD1 (5 bases). Germline assignment: CDR1 SNHLY and CDR2 FYNNEI. The CDR3 totals 13 residues. V was shortened by 3 bases and J by 3 bases, with 8 bases between the two germline ends. CDR3 DNA sequence: TGTGCCAGCAGTGACCAGGGTGACTATGGCTACACCTTC. Translating it yields CASSDQGDYGYTF.

The chain uses TRBV7-9 and TRBJ2-5; 9 bases are a match to TRBD2. The V gene end was trimmed by 1 base and the J gene end by 1 base; junction bases not matched to a gene: 7. CDR1 SEHNR and CDR2 FQNEAQ come from the germline V gene (reference sequence). There are 17 residues in the CDR3. Here the CDR3 reads CASSLERAGGRQETQYF. CDR3 DNA sequence: TGTGCCAGCAGCTTAGAGAGAGCGGGGGGCCGCCAAGAGACCCAGTACTTC.

V and J are TRBV18 and TRBJ2-1; D perhaps matches TRBD1 (7 bases). Germline V lookup: CDR1 KGHSH, CDR2 LQKENI. The V and J ends lost 3 bases and 10 bases respectively, with 13 bases between them. The CDR3 spans 13 residues. The CDR3 loop is CASSPQGGVEQFF. In nucleotides, the CDR3 is TGTGCCAGCTCACCCCAGGGGGGAGTCGAGCAGTTCTTC.

The gene calls are TRBV7-2 and TRBJ2-1, with 10 bases lining up with TRBD2. Germline V gene sequence: CDR1 SGHTA, CDR2 FQGNSA. V lost 3 bases and J lost 0; bases outside the gene matches: 8. The CDR3 is 18 residues long. The CDR3 loop reads CASSFFSGGQSSYNEQFF. The CDR3 DNA reads as TGTGCCAGCAGCTTTTTTAGCGGGGGGCAGAGCTCCTACAATGAGCAGTTCTTC.

Only one count was recorded for this clone. The chain employs TRBV15 and TRBJ1-4, with D perhaps matching TRBD1 (6 bases). Germline CDR1 reads LNHNV; CDR2 reads YYDKDF (reference sequence). The CDR3 sequence is 18 residues long. The V end was cut by 5 bases, the J end by 1 base, with 20 bases between. The CDR3: CATSLRPIVQGTNEKLFF. The CDR3 DNA sequence: TGTGCCACCAGCTTACGGCCCATCGTACAGGGAACTAATGAAAAACTGTTTTTT. Complete variable domain (other parts from reference TRBV15 and TRBJ1-4): DAMVIQNPRYQVTQFGKPVTLSCSQTLNHNVMYWYQQKSSQAPKLLFHYYDKDFNNEADTPDNFQSRRPNTSFCFLDIRSPGLGDTAMYLCATSLRPIVQGTNEKLFFGSGTQLSVL.